This T cell receptor (beta chain) came from a study of blood T cells in healthy people across ages. Trimming took 3 bases from V and 5 from J; bases not matched to a gene: 6. The CDR3 sequence is 16 residues long. Per germline, CDR1 KGHDR and CDR2 SFDVKD. Then a second PCR, running about 7 to 11 cycles, was carried out with a sample-barcoded 5' primer and a J-beta primer mix. MiXCR was run by TCRdb on the 5' RACE reads, yielding one entry per CDR3 protein. The sample shows about 650,000 distinct CDR3 sequences, about 30% of them seen only once. The sequence was collected from an elderly woman in good health. Material for sequencing was blood. The gene calls are TRBV24-1 and TRBJ2-1, with 10 bases aligning to TRBD2. CDR3 nucleotides: TGTGCCACCAGTGATCCGGGACTAGCGACAGACAATGAGCAGTTCTTC. This sequence encodes CATSDPGLATDNEQFF.